A selection of T cell receptor beta chains follows, all from one sample in a study of T cell responses to AZD1222 COVID-19 vaccine. Profiled with immunoSEQ multiplex PCR; TCRdb holds only in-frame clones, not every one. There are around 200,000 clones in the sample; 90% to 95% occur only once, and roughly 1.5% lies in the top ten. Sequenced material: peripheral blood, taken 28 days after the second AZD1222 dose. These receptor sequences come from an adult who received the AZD1222 COVID-19 vaccine. Each CDR3 is given with its conserved first and last residue. A D gene is named only where the DNA matches it firmly. The size of a clone is reported for some rows only, either as once, few or many, or as a class for expanded clones.

v_gene	d_gene	j_gene	abundance	CDR3aa	CDR3nt
TRBV19	-	TRBJ2-3	-	CASKSADTQYF	TGTGCCAGTAAATCCGCAGATACGCAGTATTTT
TRBV28	-	TRBJ2-1	-	CASSLARTDEQFF	TGTGCCAGCAGTTTAGCGCGAACGGATGAGCAGTTCTTC
TRBV28	-	TRBJ2-5	-	CASSLGGRGETQYF	TGTGCCAGCAGTTTAGGGGGGAGAGGAGAGACCCAGTACTTC
TRBV6-5	TRBD1	TRBJ1-6	-	CASTYRDRDSPLHF	TGTGCCAGCACTTACCGGGACAGGGACTCACCCCTCCACTTT
TRBV28	TRBD1	TRBJ1-6	-	CASSFTGEVNSPLHF	TGTGCCAGCAGTTTTACAGGGGAGGTTAATTCACCCCTCCACTTT
TRBV10-3	-	TRBJ1-2	-	CAISEGRPSYGYTF	TGTGCCATCAGTGAGGGACGCCCATCCTATGGCTACACCTTC
TRBV29-1	TRBD1	TRBJ1-2	-	CSVRDRGYGYTF	TGCAGCGTTCGGGACAGGGGGTATGGCTACACCTTC
TRBV7-2	-	TRBJ2-5	-	CASSIRQMETQYF	TGTGCCAGCAGCATAAGACAGATGGAGACCCAGTACTTC
TRBV19	TRBD2	TRBJ2-1	-	CASSSSGRINEQFF	TGTGCCAGTAGTAGTAGCGGGAGAATTAATGAGCAGTTCTTC
TRBV6-5	TRBD2	TRBJ2-7	-	CASSYSTGGSEQYF	TGTGCCAGCAGTTACTCAACGGGAGGCAGCGAGCAGTACTTC
TRBV29-1	-	TRBJ1-2	-	CSVDSGNSYTF	TGCAGCGTGGACAGTGGGAATAGCTACACCTTC
TRBV7-7	-	TRBJ2-2	-	CASSPAPRAVNTGELFF	TGTGCTAGCAGCCCAGCCCCCAGGGCGGTGAACACCGGGGAGCTGTTTTTT
TRBV9	-	TRBJ2-7	-	CASSVMSGNEQYF	TGTGCCAGCAGCGTAATGTCTGGGAACGAGCAGTACTTC
TRBV9	TRBD1	TRBJ2-2	-	CASSPEGQGRRGELFF	TGTGCCAGCAGCCCCGAGGGACAGGGGAGGCGCGGGGAGCTGTTTTTT
TRBV12-5	-	TRBJ1-5	-	CASGLVGGRVQPQHF	TGTGCTAGTGGTTTGGTAGGAGGAAGGGTTCAGCCCCAGCATTTT
TRBV19	-	TRBJ1-1	-	CASSLRMNTEAFF	TGTGCCAGTAGTCTGAGGATGAACACTGAAGCTTTCTTT
TRBV5-4	-	TRBJ2-3	-	CASTGRPSTDTQYF	TGTGCCAGCACCGGGCGGCCTAGCACAGATACGCAGTATTTT
TRBV4-1	TRBD1	TRBJ2-7	-	CASSQDRGYPYEQYF	TGCGCCAGCAGCCAAGACAGGGGGTACCCCTACGAGCAGTACTTC
TRBV4-2	-	TRBJ1-5	-	CASSQETRIVQPQHF	TGTGCCAGCAGCCAAGAAACGAGAATAGTCCAGCCCCAGCATTTT
TRBV4-1	-	TRBJ2-3	-	CASSQDPSVRTTDTQYF	TGCGCCAGCAGCCAAGATCCTAGCGTGCGGACCACAGATACGCAGTATTTT
TRBV6-5	-	TRBJ1-4	-	CASSIAEGQKLFF	TGTGCCAGCAGTATCGCTGAGGGTCAGAAACTGTTTTTT
TRBV7-2	-	TRBJ2-7	-	CASSLAIGAYEQYF	TGTGCCAGCAGCTTAGCGATAGGGGCCTACGAGCAGTACTTC
TRBV7-2	-	TRBJ2-5	few	CASSLFPLETQYF	TGTGCCAGCAGCTTATTTCCACTAGAGACCCAGTACTTC
TRBV2	-	TRBJ2-7	-	CASQGGPLEQYF	TGTGCCAGCCAGGGGGGGCCTCTCGAGCAGTACTTC
TRBV18	TRBD1	TRBJ1-2	-	CASSIPGQGEENYGYTF	TGTGCCAGCTCTATCCCGGGACAGGGGGAAGAGAACTATGGCTACACCTTC
TRBV7-9	-	TRBJ2-1	-	CASSNGGAGPRIEQFF	TGTGCCAGCAGTAACGGAGGGGCGGGACCCCGTATTGAGCAGTTCTTC
TRBV7-9	-	TRBJ2-7	-	CASTGPSSPEQYF	TGTGCCAGCACCGGACCTTCTTCCCCCGAGCAGTACTTC
TRBV27	-	TRBJ2-3	-	CASSLPGASTDTQYF	TGTGCCAGCAGTTTACCAGGGGCCAGCACAGATACGCAGTATTTT
TRBV19	-	TRBJ1-1	-	CASSIIGERTEAFF	TGTGCCAGTAGTATTATAGGGGAACGTACTGAAGCTTTCTTT
TRBV7-9	-	TRBJ1-3	-	CASSLAHRAAGNTIYF	TGTGCCAGCAGCTTAGCGCACAGGGCAGCCGGAAACACCATATATTTT
TRBV4-1	-	TRBJ2-5	-	CASSQANTETPQYF	TGCGCCAGCAGCCAAGCTAACACCGAAACTCCCCAGTACTTC
TRBV12-3/TRBV12-4	-	TRBJ2-5	-	CASSPSRETQYF	TGTGCCAGCAGTCCATCTCGAGAGACCCAGTACTTC
TRBV7-7	-	TRBJ2-2	-	CASSLAGHTGELFF	TGTGCCAGCAGCTTAGCAGGTCACACCGGGGAGCTGTTTTTT
TRBV10-2	-	TRBJ2-3	-	CASSELEAGTSTDTQYF	TGCGCCAGCAGTGAGTTAGAAGCGGGTACGAGCACAGATACGCAGTATTTT
TRBV30	-	TRBJ1-2	-	CAWINWADGYTF	TGTGCCTGGATCAATTGGGCCGATGGCTACACCTTC
TRBV4-1	TRBD1	TRBJ1-3	-	CASSQVGQGVSGNTIYF	TGCGCCAGCAGCCAAGTTGGTCAGGGGGTCTCTGGAAACACCATATATTTT
TRBV9	TRBD2	TRBJ2-1	-	CASSVLASGSWNEQFF	TGTGCCAGCAGCGTATTAGCTAGCGGGAGTTGGAATGAGCAGTTCTTC